Presented here are 7 T cell receptor beta chains from one specimen sequenced in a study of cytomegalovirus exposure and HLA in healthy donors. The PCR made use of 60 Vbeta and 13 Jbeta primers. Sequenced by immunoSEQ multiplex PCR; TCRdb stores in-frame clones only, minus some. The listing records fewer than 150,000 clones. The sample consisted of PBMCs. These receptor sequences come from a woman aged 55-70 years in good health and CMV-seronegative.

The V and J genes are TRBV30 and TRBJ2-5, with D tentatively TRBD1 (5 bases). With 0 bases removed from V and 0 bases from J, the gap between germline ends came to 11 bases. Germline CDR1 and CDR2: GTSNPN and SVGIG (reference sequence). CDR3 length equals 15 residues. CDR3 sequence reads: CAWSVVRTHQETQYF. CDR3 sequence (DNA): TGTGCCTGGAGTGTAGTTCGGACACACCAAGAGACCCAGTACTTC.

V and J are TRBV28 and TRBJ1-1; TRBD1 agrees at 7 bases. Trimming cost V 2 bases and J 0 bases; bases outside gene matches: 9. CDR1 and CDR2 (germline): MDHEN, SYDVKM. The CDR3 sequence is 17 residues long. The chain's CDR3 is CASSLEGGAPLNTEAFF. The DNA of the CDR3 is TGTGCCAGCAGTTTAGAAGGGGGCGCGCCATTGAACACTGAAGCTTTCTTT.

The chain recombines TRBV27 with TRBJ2-1, with D perhaps matching TRBD1 (6 bases). Germline V lookup: CDR1 MNHEY, CDR2 SMNVEV (reference sequence). The CDR3 totals 13 residues. V lost 6 bases, J lost 9 bases, and 15 bases lay in between. DNA for the CDR3: TGTGCCAGCAGATCACAACAGGGAACTGAGCAGTTCTTC. It encodes CASRSQQGTEQFF.

The V gene is TRBV5-1, the J gene TRBJ1-4; maybe TRBD1 (5 bases). Germline V gene data show CDR1 as SGHRS and CDR2 as YFSETQ. The length of the CDR3 is 15 residues. With 4 bases removed from V and 7 bases from J, the gap between germline ends came to 17 bases. CDR3 loop: CASSQDQSRGEKLFF. CDR3 DNA: TGCGCCAGCAGCCAGGACCAATCAAGGGGTGAAAAACTGTTTTTT.

This sequence joins TRBV7-6 and TRBJ2-3; 10 bases line up with TRBD2. The germline V gene encodes CDR1 SGHVS and CDR2 FNYEAQ. The CDR3 consists of 15 residues. Unmatched junction bases numbered 15, after V lost 4 bases and J lost 14 bases. The CDR3 sequence is CASSSRAGGLLSSYF. The CDR3 DNA follows: TGTGCCAGCAGCTCGAGAGCGGGGGGGCTCCTGAGTTCGTATTTT. Full variable domain (rest looked up from reference TRBV7-6 and TRBJ2-3): GAGVSQSPRYKVTKRGQDVALRCDPISGHVSLYWYRQALGQGPEFLTYFNYEAQQDKSGLPNDRFSAERPEGSISTLTIQRTEQRDSAMYRCASSSRAGGLLSSYFGPGTRLTVL.

The CDR3 here is CASSVPRTDFYGYTF. The CDR3 DNA reads as TGTGCCAGCAGCGTGCCTCGGACAGACTTCTATGGCTACACCTTC. This chain uses TRBV5-6 with TRBJ1-2; a weak D match, TRBD1 (6 bases). V was clipped by 4 bases and J by 4 bases, with 17 bases between them. Germline lookup yields CDR1 SGHDT and CDR2 YYEEEE. The CDR3 has 15 amino acids.

The genes are TRBV9 and TRBJ2-2; a weak D match, TRBD2 (6 bases). Germline CDR1 reads SGDLS; CDR2 reads YYNGEE. The CDR3 consists of 18 residues. Trimming removed 4 bases from V and 0 bases from J, with 19 bases in between. Here the CDR3 DNA reads TGTGCCAGCAGCCTTTTGGGACTGAAAAGCGCGAACACCGGGGAGCTGTTTTTT. Protein sequence: CASSLLGLKSANTGELFF.